These T cell receptor beta chains were read from a single sample in a study of cytomegalovirus exposure and HLA in healthy donors. Assay used: immunoSEQ multiplex PCR; TCRdb lists only in-frame clones, some missing. This repertoire shows 200,000 or so clones, over 80% found once; its top ten account for 1% to 1.2%. Sequencing input: PBMCs. These receptors came from a woman between 18 and 29 years old in good health and CMV-seronegative. Both conserved end residues are part of each CDR3. The D gene is left open where the match is weak. Only part of the rows carry a size: once, few, many, or a class if the clone is expanded.

>TRBV5-4|TRBJ1-2|.|TRBD1
CASSLDRYNYGYTF
TGTGCCAGCAGCCTGGACAGGTATAACTATGGCTACACCTTC
>TRBV25-1|TRBJ2-1|.|.
CASSDQVYNEQFF
TGTGCCAGCAGTGACCAGGTCTACAATGAGCAGTTCTTC
>TRBV5-1|TRBJ2-7|.|.
CASSWGGEQYF
TGCGCCAGCAGCTGGGGCGGTGAGCAGTACTTC
>TRBV29-1|TRBJ1-5|.|TRBD1
CSVSRGYNQPQHF
TGCAGCGTTTCCAGGGGGTACAATCAGCCCCAGCATTTT
>TRBV9|TRBJ2-2|.|.
CASSMTGTNTGELFF
TGTGCCAGCAGCATGACAGGAACGAACACCGGGGAGCTGTTTTTT
>TRBV10-2|TRBJ1-1|.|.
CASSEMGRNTEAFF
TGCGCCAGCAGTGAAATGGGGAGAAACACTGAAGCTTTCTTT
>TRBV5-6|TRBJ2-7|.|.
CASSRRWRFDSYEQYF
TGTGCCAGCAGCCGACGTTGGCGGTTTGACTCCTACGAGCAGTACTTC
>TRBV2|TRBJ2-7|.|TRBD2
CASKRLAGVTSYEQYF
TGTGCCAGCAAGAGACTAGCGGGAGTCACCTCCTACGAGCAGTACTTC
>TRBV10-3|TRBJ1-1|few|.
CAIRVTGTEAFF
TGTGCCATCAGGGTTACAGGGACTGAAGCTTTCTTT
>TRBV12-5|TRBJ2-7|.|.
CASGLVGGYEQYF
TGTGCTAGTGGTTTGGTAGGGGGCTACGAGCAGTACTTC
>TRBV10-3|TRBJ1-4|.|.
CAISGSGEEKLFF
TGTGCCATCAGTGGTTCTGGGGAGGAAAAACTGTTTTTT
>TRBV25-1|TRBJ2-2|once|.
CASSVQGWAGELFF
TGTGCCAGCAGTGTCCAGGGGTGGGCCGGGGAGCTGTTTTTT
>TRBV30|TRBJ2-3|.|TRBD2
CAWSQGGTSGPDTQYF
TGTGCCTGGAGTCAAGGGGGGACTAGCGGGCCCGATACGCAGTATTTT
>TRBV6-1|TRBJ2-7|few|.
CASSEDVDRAPGQYF
TGTGCCAGCAGTGAAGACGTAGACAGAGCTCCAGGGCAGTACTTC
>TRBV11-3|TRBJ2-1|.|.
CASSFSPSNEQFF
TGTGCCAGCAGCTTTTCGCCCAGCAATGAGCAGTTCTTC
>TRBV5-6|TRBJ2-7|.|.
CASSLGGGEGEQYF
TGTGCCAGCAGCTTGGGAGGGGGAGAGGGCGAGCAGTACTTC
>TRBV30|TRBJ1-6|once|TRBD1
CAWSVPRGRDSPLHF
TGTGCCTGGAGTGTACCCAGGGGGCGAGATTCACCCCTCCACTTT
>TRBV5-1|TRBJ1-1|.|TRBD1
CASSIGTENTEAFF
TGCGCCAGCAGCATAGGGACAGAGAACACTGAAGCTTTCTTT
>TRBV19|TRBJ1-1|once|.
CASSVGRGRGTEAFF
TGTGCCAGTAGTGTCGGCAGGGGAAGGGGAACTGAAGCTTTCTTT
>TRBV7-9|TRBJ1-1|once|.
CASSYQGRDTEAFF
TGTGCCAGCAGCTATCAGGGGAGAGACACTGAAGCTTTCTTT
>TRBV5-5|TRBJ1-4|.|.
CASRRSHGGPEKLFF
TGTGCCAGCAGGAGGAGCCACGGAGGTCCGGAAAAACTGTTTTTT
>TRBV11-3|TRBJ1-3|.|.
CASSLGPGNTIYF
TGTGCCAGCAGCTTAGGGCCTGGAAACACCATATATTTT
>TRBV12-5|TRBJ2-7|.|.
CASGFRGSYEQYF
TGTGCTAGTGGTTTCCGGGGGTCCTACGAGCAGTACTTC
>TRBV28|TRBJ1-3|.|.
CASRNGVISGNTIYF
TGTGCCAGCAGAAACGGGGTCATCTCTGGAAACACCATATATTTT
>TRBV6-1|TRBJ2-3|.|TRBD1
CATGTGTDTQYF
TGTGCCACAGGGACAGGCACAGATACGCAGTATTTT
>TRBV30|TRBJ2-1|.|.
CAWSVYPNEQFF
TGTGCCTGGAGTGTATATCCCAATGAGCAGTTCTTC
>TRBV7-6|TRBJ1-6|few|TRBD1
CASSPDRGLLNSPLHF
TGTGCCAGCAGCCCGGACAGGGGGCTCCTCAATTCACCCCTCCACTTT
>TRBV11-2|TRBJ2-7|few|.
CASSLWGVTYEQYF
TGTGCCAGCAGCTTATGGGGGGTTACCTACGAGCAGTACTTC
>TRBV5-1|TRBJ2-3|.|TRBD2
CASSSYGGTDTQYF
TGCGCCAGCAGCTCTTACGGGGGGACAGATACGCAGTATTTT
>TRBV7-9|TRBJ2-1|.|.
CASSLAGAREEQFF
TGTGCCAGCAGCTTAGCGGGGGCTAGAGAAGAGCAGTTCTTC
>TRBV11-2|TRBJ2-5|.|.
CASSLGISDQETQYF
TGTGCCAGCAGCTTAGGTATCTCTGACCAAGAGACCCAGTACTTC
>TRBV11-2|TRBJ2-3|.|TRBD2
CASSSPRGLAVDTQYF
TGTGCCAGCAGCTCCCCCAGAGGACTAGCGGTGGATACGCAGTATTTT
>TRBV28|TRBJ2-2|.|.
CASTYHWTALGITGELFF
TGTGCCAGCACCTACCATTGGACAGCCCTGGGAATCACCGGGGAGCTGTTTTTT
>TRBV5-1|TRBJ1-5|few|.
CASSLAPNQPQHF
TGCGCCAGCAGCTTAGCCCCCAATCAGCCCCAGCATTTT
>TRBV6-5|TRBJ2-7|.|.
CASSTSVSYEQYF
.
>TRBV5-1|TRBJ2-5|few|TRBD2
CASSSTSEGETQYF
TGCGCCAGCAGCTCAACTAGCGAGGGTGAGACCCAGTACTTC
>TRBV5-1|TRBJ1-6|once|.
CASSGGVLGSPLHF
TGCGCCAGCAGCGGGGGGGTACTGGGTTCACCCCTCCACTTT
>TRBV11-3|TRBJ2-3|.|.
CASSLASLTTTGADTQYF
TGTGCCAGCAGCTTAGCCTCCTTGACAACCACGGGGGCAGATACGCAGTATTTT
>TRBV28|TRBJ1-5|.|TRBD1
CASSLSGQAGMGNQPQHF
TGTGCCAGCAGTTTATCCGGACAGGCAGGGATGGGCAATCAGCCCCAGCATTTT
>TRBV9|TRBJ2-1|.|TRBD2
CASSVSGSIGYEQFF
TGTGCCAGCAGCGTTAGCGGGAGTATCGGCTATGAGCAGTTCTTC
>TRBV10-2|TRBJ2-1|.|TRBD2
CASSEPMTSGSEQFF
TGCGCCAGCAGTGAGCCCATGACTAGCGGGAGTGAGCAGTTCTTC
>TRBV13|TRBJ2-1|.|TRBD2
CASSSILAGTYNEQFF
TGTGCCAGCAGCTCAATACTAGCGGGCACCTACAATGAGCAGTTCTTC